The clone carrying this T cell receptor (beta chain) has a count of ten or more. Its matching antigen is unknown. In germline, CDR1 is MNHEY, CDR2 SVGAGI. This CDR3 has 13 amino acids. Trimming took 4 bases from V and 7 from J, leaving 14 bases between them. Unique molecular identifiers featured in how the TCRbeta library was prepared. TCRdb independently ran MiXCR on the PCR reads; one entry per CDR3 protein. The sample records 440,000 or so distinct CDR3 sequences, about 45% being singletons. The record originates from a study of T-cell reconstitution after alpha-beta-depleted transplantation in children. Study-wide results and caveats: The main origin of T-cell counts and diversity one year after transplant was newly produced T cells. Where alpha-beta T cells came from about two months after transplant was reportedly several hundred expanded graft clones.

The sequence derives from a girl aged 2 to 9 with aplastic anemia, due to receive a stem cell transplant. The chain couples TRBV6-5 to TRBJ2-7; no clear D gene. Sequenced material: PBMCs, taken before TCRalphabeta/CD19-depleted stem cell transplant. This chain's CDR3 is CASSFFSRGEQYF. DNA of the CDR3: TGTGCCAGCAGTTTCTTTTCCCGTGGGGAGCAGTACTTC.